The subject of this entry is one T cell receptor beta chain. Generated by immunoSEQ multiplex PCR, the TCRdb table keeps only in-frame clones and is missing some. The profile shows a few hundred thousand clones, more than 70% of them singletons. This record comes from a study of blood T cell repertoires in COVID-19. The V end lost 1 base, the J end lost 8 bases, and 14 bases lay between the germline ends. Looked up from germline, CDR1 is GTSNPN and CDR2 is SVGIG (reference sequence). This CDR3 is 13 amino acids long. The V call is TRBV30, the J call TRBJ1-1, with D perhaps TRBD1 (5 bases). The source of this sequence is a man in his fifties with active or convalescent COVID-19. The material sequenced was peripheral blood. CDR3 bases: TGTGCCTGGAGTGGCTATTCGGGGGGGGAAGCTTTCTTT. Amino acid sequence: CAWSGYSGGEAFF.